Following are 7 T cell receptor beta chains from one sample sequenced in a study of PD-1 blockade in mismatch repair-deficient tumors. TCRdb keeps only in-frame clones here, not all; method: immunoSEQ multiplex PCR. The sample lists fewer than 20,000 clones, around 82% seen once, with 3% to 4% in the top ten. The specimen was PBMCs, collected 4 weeks after starting pembrolizumab. These receptors originate from an adult with mismatch repair-deficient cancer.

The chain combines TRBV7-8 with TRBJ1-3; 7 nucleotides match TRBD1. With V trimmed by 5 bases and J by 4 bases, 8 bases remained unmatched. The CDR3 length is 15 residues. Germline lookup yields CDR1 SGHVS and CDR2 FQNEAQ. The CDR3 DNA reads TGTGCCAGCAGCGGTCCGCGGACAGGAGGAAACACCATATATTTT. Residues: CASSGPRTGGNTIYF.

This chain joins TRBV19 and TRBJ1-4; D is perhaps TRBD1 (6 bases). CDR1 is LNHDA and CDR2 is SQIVND in the germline V gene (reference sequence). The CDR3 runs to 15 residues. The V and J ends lost 7 bases and 8 bases respectively, with 20 bases between them. For the CDR3, the DNA is TGTGCCAGTACTTATACGGACAGCCGAAACGAAAAACTGTTTTTT. Its protein product is CASTYTDSRNEKLFF.

V and J are TRBV5-4 and TRBJ2-7, with TRBD2 identical over 8 bases. The CDR3 is made up of 16 amino acids. J gave up 1 base and V 4 bases, and 10 bases lay outside the gene matches. In germline, CDR1 is SGHNT, CDR2 YYREEE (reference sequence). This CDR3 reads CASSTGHRLASYEQYF. CDR3 nucleotides: TGTGCCAGCAGCACGGGACACCGACTAGCGTCCTACGAGCAGTACTTC.

The DNA of the CDR3 is TGTGCCACCGCGCGGAGTACGAACACCGGGGAGCTGTTTTTT. Translation: CATARSTNTGELFF. This chain uses TRBV15 with TRBJ2-2; D not certain. Germline CDR1 is LNHNV and CDR2 is YYDKDF (reference sequence). V dropped 8 bases and J dropped 0 bases, with 10 bases sitting between them. This CDR3 comprises 14 residues.

The chain carries TRBV5-1 and TRBJ1-2, with 7 bases aligning to TRBD1. V lost 4 bases and J lost 4; bases outside the gene matches: 4. The CDR3 spans 13 residues. Germline values: CDR1 SGHRS, CDR2 YFSETQ. CDR3 protein: CASSAGTVYGYTF. CDR3 nucleotide sequence: TGCGCCAGCAGCGCGGGGACAGTCTATGGCTACACCTTC.

The rearrangement links TRBV28 to TRBJ1-5; no clear D gene. The CDR3 has 15 amino acids. The V and J ends lost 5 bases and 2 bases respectively, with 13 bases between them. Germline V gene sequence: CDR1 MDHEN, CDR2 SYDVKM. The CDR3 reads CASSTLTPRNQPQHF. CDR3 bases: TGTGCCAGCAGTACCCTTACACCCCGCAATCAGCCCCAGCATTTT.

The chain recombines TRBV2 with TRBJ2-2; no clear D gene. V lost 3 bases and J 1 base, leaving 9 bases between the germline ends. This CDR3 contains 15 residues. Per germline, CDR1 SNHLY and CDR2 FYNNEI. DNA of the CDR3: TGTGCCAGCAGTGAGCTCGCAGGGAACACCGGGGAGCTGTTTTTT. Protein product: CASSELAGNTGELFF. The full variable domain, with the rest looked up from reference TRBV2 and TRBJ2-2, is EPEVTQTPSHQVTQMGQEVILRCVPISNHLYFYWYRQILGQKVEFLVSFYNNEISEKSEIFDDQFSVERPDGSNFTLKIRSTKLEDSAMYFCASSELAGNTGELFFGEGSRLTVL.